These T cell receptor beta chains were read from a single sample in a study of vaccination effects on CD4 cells after COVID-19. Antigens for these TCRs are unknown. Some clones are missing from TCRdb's copy, which holds only in-frame ones; the method was immunoSEQ multiplex PCR. The sample contains around 25,000 clones, 73% of which appear only once. The sequencing here drew on CD4+ T cells from PBMCs cultured with SARS-CoV-2 spike peptides, taken before COVID-19 vaccination. These receptors were obtained from a human donor who received a COVID-19 vaccine. The CDR3 runs from the conserved cysteine through the conserved F or W. D genes are given only for firm matches.

D: -; J: TRBJ2-2; V: TRBV7-9; DNA: TGTGCCAGCAGCTTAGTTTTGGCCGGGGAGCTGTTTTTT; CDR3: CASSLVLAGELFF
D: -; J: TRBJ2-7; V: TRBV6-5; DNA: TGTGCCAGCAAAACTCTGGTGGAACCCTCCTACGAGCAGTACTTC; CDR3: CASKTLVEPSYEQYF
D: -; J: TRBJ1-3; V: TRBV4-1; DNA: TGCGCCAGCAGCCAGGGAGGCCGAGGACGGTCCGCTGGAAACACCATATATTTT; CDR3: CASSQGGRGRSAGNTIYF
D: TRBD1; J: TRBJ2-7; V: TRBV25-1; DNA: TGTGCCAGCTCCATACTGGGGACAGGAGATACCTACGAGCAGTACTTC; CDR3: CASSILGTGDTYEQYF
D: TRBD1; J: TRBJ2-7; V: TRBV5-3; DNA: TGTGCCAGAAGCTTATCTTCCGGGACAGGGCCCATCCCACTCTCCCTAGCTCCCTACGAGCAGTACTTC; CDR3: CARSLSSGTGPIPLSLAPYEQYF
D: -; J: TRBJ1-5; V: TRBV6-5; DNA: TGTGCCAGCAAGGTTGACATTCAGCCCCAGCATTTT; CDR3: CASKVDIQPQHF
D: -; J: TRBJ2-5; V: TRBV24-1; DNA: TGTGCCACCAGTGATCCTCGGGACACGTCCCAAGAGACCCAGTACTTC; CDR3: CATSDPRDTSQETQYF
D: TRBD1; J: TRBJ1-6; V: TRBV14; DNA: TGTGCCAGCAGCCAACGAAGAACAGGGGAGGGGGTTAATTCACCCCTCCACTTT; CDR3: CASSQRRTGEGVNSPLHF
D: -; J: TRBJ1-1; V: TRBV3-1/TRBV3-2; DNA: TGTGCCAGCAGCCGAAGGCGGGAGGGTGACACTGAAGCTTTCTTT; CDR3: CASSRRREGDTEAFF
D: -; J: TRBJ1-1; V: TRBV21-1; DNA: TGTGCCAGCAGCAAAGTGTGTACAGGGAGGTTGGGGGATAGCACTGAAGCTTTCTTT; CDR3: CASSKVCTGRLGDSTEAFF